A single sample is the source of the 2 T cell receptor beta chains below, sequenced in a study of T cell clusters in autoimmune cytopenias. TRB rearrangements were amplified by touch-down multiplex PCR with mixed TRB-A/B primers. TCRdb re-called the multiplex PCR reads; every CDR3 protein appears as one record, without DNA. In total, the table holds around 7,000 distinct CDR3 sequences. TRB was amplified from around 250 ng of peripheral blood genomic DNA per sample. This sample was also put to use in a study of T cell repertoires in aging, cancer and after chemotherapy.

The sequencing input was peripheral blood. These receptors all come from a human donor in good health.

The rearrangement links TRBV5-4 to TRBJ2-7. The V gene's germline CDR1 is SGHNT and CDR2 YYREEE (reference sequence). The CDR3 is 14 amino acids. The CDR3 is CASSPRQGPYEQYF.

The chain uses TRBV5-6 and TRBJ2-4; the D call of TRBD1 rests on TCRdb alone, since no DNA is present to check it. Germline values: CDR1 SGHDT, CDR2 YYEEEE. CDR3 length: 15 residues. CDR3 sequence: CASSSGQGHKNIQYF.